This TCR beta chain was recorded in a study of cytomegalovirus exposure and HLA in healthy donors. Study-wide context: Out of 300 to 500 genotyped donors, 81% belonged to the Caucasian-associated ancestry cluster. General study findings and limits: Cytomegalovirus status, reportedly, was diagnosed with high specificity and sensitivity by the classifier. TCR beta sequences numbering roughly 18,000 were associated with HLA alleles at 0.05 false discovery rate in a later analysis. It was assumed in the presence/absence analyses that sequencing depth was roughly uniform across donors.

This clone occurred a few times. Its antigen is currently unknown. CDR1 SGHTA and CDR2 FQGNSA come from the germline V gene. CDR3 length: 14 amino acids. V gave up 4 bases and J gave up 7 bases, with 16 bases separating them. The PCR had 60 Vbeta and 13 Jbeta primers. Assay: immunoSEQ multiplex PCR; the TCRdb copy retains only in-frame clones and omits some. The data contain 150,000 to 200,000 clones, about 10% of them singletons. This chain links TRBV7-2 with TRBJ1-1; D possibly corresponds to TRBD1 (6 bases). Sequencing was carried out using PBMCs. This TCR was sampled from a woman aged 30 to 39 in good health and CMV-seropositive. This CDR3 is CASSYTRGGGEAFF. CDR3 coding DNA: TGTGCCAGCAGCTATACCCGTGGGGGCGGTGAAGCTTTCTTT. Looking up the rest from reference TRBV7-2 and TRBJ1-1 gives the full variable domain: GAGVSQSPSNKVTEKGKDVELRCDPISGHTALYWYRQSLGQGLEFLIYFQGNSAPDKSGLPSDRFSAERTGGSVSTLTIQRTQQEDSAVYLCASSYTRGGGEAFFGQGTRLTVV.